This note documents a single T cell receptor (beta chain) sequence. Germline loops: CDR1 MNHNY, CDR2 SVGAGI (reference sequence). This CDR3 is built from 14 residues. The V and J ends lost 4 bases and 0 bases respectively, with 7 bases between them. These data come from a study of blood T cell repertoires in COVID-19. Looking at the study overall: Some COVID-19 samples were acute and others convalescent; all came from the United States, Italy and Spain.

This table comes from immunoSEQ multiplex PCR, and its TCRdb copy is limited to in-frame clones, with some not included. The table shows roughly 87,000 clones, with around 86% occurring only once. Sequencing was performed on peripheral blood. The rearrangement joins TRBV6-6 to TRBJ1-3; D uncertain. This receptor was obtained from a man in his forties or fifties with acute or convalescent COVID-19. CDR3 sequence (DNA): TGTGCCAGCAGTTTCATGTTCTCTGGAAACACCATATATTTT. Protein product: CASSFMFSGNTIYF.